The clone carrying this T cell receptor beta chain was counted only a few times. The sample originates from a study of cytomegalovirus exposure and HLA in healthy donors. The PCR ran on 60 Vbeta and 13 Jbeta primers. Clones were read by immunoSEQ multiplex PCR, and TCRdb kept only the in-frame ones, dropping some. The table includes about 59,000 clones, roughly four fifths detected once. The CDR3 runs 13 residues. V was cut by 6 bases and J by 1 base, with 9 bases left in between. The germline CDR1 and CDR2 sequences are MNHNS and SASEGT. The J gene is TRBJ1-1, the V gene TRBV6-1; D not resolved. This receptor was obtained from a man between 40 and 49 years old in good health and CMV-seronegative. Sequenced material: PBMCs. The CDR3 DNA reads as TGTGCCAGCAGGTCCCGGGGGAACACTGAAGCTTTCTTT. Translation gives CASRSRGNTEAFF.